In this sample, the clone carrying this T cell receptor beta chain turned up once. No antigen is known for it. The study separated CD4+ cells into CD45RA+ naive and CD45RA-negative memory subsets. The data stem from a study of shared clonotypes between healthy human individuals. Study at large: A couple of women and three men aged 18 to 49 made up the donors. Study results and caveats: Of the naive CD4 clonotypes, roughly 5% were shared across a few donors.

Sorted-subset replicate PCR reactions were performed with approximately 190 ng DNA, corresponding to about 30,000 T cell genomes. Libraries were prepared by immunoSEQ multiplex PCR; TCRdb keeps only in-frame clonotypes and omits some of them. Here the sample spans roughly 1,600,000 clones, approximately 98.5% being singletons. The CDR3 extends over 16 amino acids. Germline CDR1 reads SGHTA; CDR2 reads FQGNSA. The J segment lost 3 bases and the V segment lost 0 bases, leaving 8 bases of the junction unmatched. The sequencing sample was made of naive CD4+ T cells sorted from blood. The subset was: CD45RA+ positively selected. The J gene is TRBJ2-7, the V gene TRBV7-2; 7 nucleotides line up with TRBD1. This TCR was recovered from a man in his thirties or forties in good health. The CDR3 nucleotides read TGTGCCAGCAGCTTAGCCCTGGGACAGCAACACTACGAGCAGTACTTC. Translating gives CASSLALGQQHYEQYF.